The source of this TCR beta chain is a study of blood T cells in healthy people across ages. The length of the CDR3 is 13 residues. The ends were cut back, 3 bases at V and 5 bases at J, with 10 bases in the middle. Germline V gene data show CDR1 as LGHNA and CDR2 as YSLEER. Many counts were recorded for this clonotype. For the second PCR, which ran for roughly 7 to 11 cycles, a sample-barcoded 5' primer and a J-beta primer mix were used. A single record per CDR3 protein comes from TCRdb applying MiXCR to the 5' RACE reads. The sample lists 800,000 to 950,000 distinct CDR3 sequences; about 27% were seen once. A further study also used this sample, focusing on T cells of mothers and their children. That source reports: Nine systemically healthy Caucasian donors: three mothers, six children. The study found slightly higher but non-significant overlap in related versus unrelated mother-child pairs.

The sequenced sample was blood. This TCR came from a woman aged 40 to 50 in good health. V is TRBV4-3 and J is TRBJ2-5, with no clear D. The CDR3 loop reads CASSQGIGETQYF. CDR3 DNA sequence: TGCGCCAGCAGCCAGGGTATAGGGGAGACCCAGTACTTC.